Following are 25 T cell receptor beta chains from one sample sequenced in a study of T cells and Merkel cell carcinoma outcomes. Assay: immunoSEQ multiplex PCR; the TCRdb copy retains only in-frame clones and omits some. The sample holds around 1,800 clones, approximately 91% seen once. Sequenced material: tumor tissue from Merkel cell carcinoma. The receptors derive from a human donor with Merkel cell carcinoma.

This sequence joins TRBV6-6 and TRBJ1-5; 7 bases are shared with TRBD1. The CDR3 loop spans 15 amino acids. J gave up 6 bases and V 4 bases, and 9 bases lay outside the gene matches. Per the germline V gene, CDR1 is MNHNY and CDR2 is SVGAGI (reference sequence). The CDR3 spells CASSSTGTSRQPQHF. The CDR3 DNA is TGTGCCAGCAGTTCGACAGGGACGTCGCGTCAGCCCCAGCATTTT.

A remark on this clone: The germline gene is not matched at one end of the junction; a read error may be the cause. The chain recombines TRBV27 with TRBJ2-5; 7 nucleotides match TRBD1. CDR3 size: 13 residues. Germline V gene lookup returns CDR1 MNHEY and CDR2 SMNVEV (reference sequence). CDR3 amino acids: CASSATGSETQYF. The CDR3 region has the DNA TGTGCCAGCAGTGCGACAGGGTCAGAGACTCAGTACTTC.

The V and J genes are TRBV14 and TRBJ2-5, with TRBD1 matching over 10 bases. V dropped 4 bases and J dropped 2; count of bases not matched to a gene: 4. This CDR3 comprises 15 residues. Germline-derived CDR1 and CDR2 are SGHDN and FVKESK. The CDR3 region is CASSPRTGGQETQYF. The DNA of the CDR3 is TGTGCCAGCAGCCCAAGGACAGGGGGACAAGAGACCCAGTACTTC.

This chain connects TRBV5-5 to TRBJ2-1; no definite D call. Germline-derived CDR1 and CDR2 are SGHKS and YYEKEE (reference sequence). The ends were cut back, 0 bases at V and 4 bases at J, with 8 bases in the middle. The CDR3 extends over 14 amino acids. The chain's CDR3 is CASSLGTGYNEQFF. Written as DNA, the CDR3 is TGTGCCAGCAGCTTGGGGACGGGTTACAATGAGCAGTTCTTC.

This chain connects TRBV7-9 to TRBJ2-1, with D possibly matching TRBD2 (6 bases). Trimming took 1 base from V and 4 from J, leaving 11 bases between them. This CDR3 has 15 amino acids. Germline V gene lookup returns CDR1 SEHNR and CDR2 FQNEAQ (reference sequence). CDR3 sequence (DNA): TGTGCCAGCAGCTTAGATTCGGGGGAGTACAATGAGCAGTTCTTC. It is translated as CASSLDSGEYNEQFF.

The genes are TRBV6-5 and TRBJ1-3; D call uncertain. V lost 6 bases, J lost 0 bases, and 12 bases lay in between. Germline CDR1 reads MNHEY; CDR2 reads SVGAGI. The CDR3 has 15 residues. DNA of the CDR3: TGTGCCAGCAGAGCTTCCTATAGCTCTGGAAACACCATATATTTT. This codes for CASRASYSSGNTIYF.

This clone was found a few times. The junction and the germline gene differ at one end; a read error may be behind it. The chain recombines TRBV7-9 with TRBJ1-3, with unresolved D. The DNA matches TRBJ2-3 better at its end, which makes the J call doubtful. The CDR3 totals 12 residues. Germline V gene lookup returns CDR1 SEHNR and CDR2 FQNEAQ (reference sequence). The CDR3 is CASGLPFQGQYF. The CDR3, as DNA: TGTGCCAGCGGCTTGCCATTCCAAGGGCAGTATTTT.

V usage is TRBV28 and J usage is TRBJ1-1; no clear D gene. The germline V gene encodes CDR1 MDHEN and CDR2 SYDVKM. The CDR3 covers 14 residues. Trimming stripped 2 bases from V and 5 bases from J, with 12 bases between. CDR3 DNA sequence: TGTGCCAGCAGTTTACTGCCGGGGAGGACTGAAGCTTTCTTT. Encoded protein: CASSLLPGRTEAFF. The full variable domain, rest sourced from reference TRBV28 and TRBJ1-1, is DVKVTQSSRYLVKRTGEKVFLECVQDMDHENMFWYRQDPGLGLRLIYFSYDVKMKEKGDIPEGYSVSREKKERFSLILESASTNQTSMYLCASSLLPGRTEAFFGQGTRLTVV.

The chain joins TRBV5-1 to TRBJ1-6; no definite D call. The germline V gene has CDR1 SGHRS and CDR2 YFSETQ. Deletions cut 3 bases from V and 8 bases from J, with 15 bases between. This CDR3 is 15 amino acids long. In DNA form, the CDR3 reads TGCGCCAGCAGCTCAATTGGTCCAAGGGATTCACCCCTCCACTTT. Encoded protein: CASSSIGPRDSPLHF.

The V call is TRBV2, the J call TRBJ2-1, with a possible D match to TRBD2 (6 bases). V was cut by 11 bases and J by 5 bases, with 10 bases left in between. The CDR3 length is 11 residues. Per germline, CDR1 SNHLY and CDR2 FYNNEI. CDR3 residues: CAEGGNNEQFF. In DNA, the CDR3 is TGTGCCGAGGGAGGAAACAATGAGCAGTTCTTC. Full variable domain (outside the CDR3, taken from reference TRBV2 and TRBJ2-1): EPEVTQTPSHQVTQMGQEVILRCVPISNHLYFYWYRQILGQKVEFLVSFYNNEISEKSEIFDDQFSVERPDGSNFTLKIRSTKLEDSAMYFCAEGGNNEQFFGPGTRLTVL.

This rearrangement joins TRBV15 to TRBJ2-5; TRBD1 agrees at 9 bases. The DNA end is more similar to TRBJ2-7, so the J call may be wrong. Germline V gene lookup returns CDR1 LNHNV and CDR2 YYDKDF (reference sequence). This CDR3 spans 15 amino acids. The CDR3 region is CATNKEGQGGYEQYF. The DNA of the CDR3 is TGTGCCACCAACAAGGAGGGACAGGGAGGCTACGAGCAGTACTTC.

This sequence joins TRBV28 and TRBJ2-7, with D tentatively TRBD1 (6 bases). V was clipped by 7 bases and J by 7 bases, with 11 bases between them. CDR3 size: 11 residues. Germline V lookup: CDR1 MDHEN, CDR2 SYDVKM. In DNA form, the CDR3 reads TGTGCCAGCACCGAGAGGGGGGAGCAGTACTTC. It translates to CASTERGEQYF.

This chain connects TRBV6-6 to TRBJ1-4; D possibly corresponds to TRBD1 (5 bases). Germline V gene sequence: CDR1 MNHNY, CDR2 SVGAGI (reference sequence). The CDR3 is 14 amino acids. V was trimmed by 6 bases and J by 8 bases, leaving 16 bases between them. CDR3 protein: CASSQELGGEKLFF. As DNA, the CDR3 is TGTGCCAGCAGCCAGGAACTTGGGGGGGAAAAACTGTTTTTT.

The sample holds a few counts of this clone. V and J are TRBV29-1 and TRBJ1-2; 8 bases align to TRBD1. The CDR3 sequence is 13 residues long. V was pared by 6 bases and J by 3 bases, with 6 bases of the junction left unmatched. CDR1 is SQVTM and CDR2 is ANQGSEA in the germline V gene. The CDR3 loop is CSVRQGSDYGYTF. CDR3 in DNA: TGCAGCGTACGACAGGGGTCCGACTATGGCTACACCTTC.

V usage is TRBV15 and J usage is TRBJ2-5; tentatively, D is TRBD1 (5 bases). V gave up 1 base and J gave up 5 bases, with 8 bases separating them. The CDR3 spans 13 residues. The germline V gene has CDR1 LNHNV and CDR2 YYDKDF (reference sequence). The CDR3 region is CATSRGGAETQYF. The CDR3, as DNA: TGTGCCACCAGCAGAGGTGGGGCGGAGACCCAGTACTTC.

J is TRBJ1-5 and V is TRBV30; 7 bases fit TRBD1. Germline CDR1 reads GTSNPN; CDR2 reads SVGIG (reference sequence). The V gene end was trimmed by 1 base and the J gene end by 5 bases; junction bases not matched to a gene: 5. CDR3 length: 14 residues. CDR3 amino acids: CAWSEGGGDQPQHF. The CDR3 DNA is TGTGCCTGGAGTGAGGGAGGGGGCGATCAGCCCCAGCATTTT.

For the CDR3, the DNA is TGTGCCAGCAGCGTTGGCAGGAAGGGCCACACAGATACGCAGTATTTT. The encoded protein is CASSVGRKGHTDTQYF. The chain joins TRBV9 to TRBJ2-3, with no clear D. CDR3 length: 16 residues. Trimming left V 2 bases short and J 2 bases short, with 15 bases between. CDR1 and CDR2 (germline): SGDLS, YYNGEE.

The V call is TRBV9, the J call TRBJ2-7, with D hard to call. Trimming cost V 10 bases and J 3 bases, with 8 bases left between them. Germline V gene sequence: CDR1 SGDLS, CDR2 YYNGEE. This CDR3 has 10 residues. CDR3 bases: TGTGCCCTTAAGGGCTACGAGCAGTACTTC. This encodes CALKGYEQYF.

V gene TRBV2 combines with J gene TRBJ1-2; a possible D gene is TRBD1 (5 bases). V lost 4 bases, J lost 6 bases, and 18 bases lay in between. The CDR3 runs 15 residues. Germline V gene data show CDR1 as SNHLY and CDR2 as FYNNEI. The CDR3: CASSVEGLGLDGYTF. The CDR3 DNA reads TGTGCCAGCAGTGTCGAGGGACTCGGGTTGGATGGCTACACCTTC.

This sequence joins TRBV6-5 and TRBJ1-4, with D possibly matching TRBD1 (6 bases). Trimming took 0 bases from V and 8 from J, leaving 13 bases between them. CDR1 is MNHEY and CDR2 is SVGAGI in the germline V gene. The CDR3 consists of 15 residues. As DNA, the CDR3 is TGTGCCAGCAGTTACTCGGGGGCTATAGTCGAAAAACTGTTTTTT. It codes for CASSYSGAIVEKLFF.

V usage is TRBV5-4 and J usage is TRBJ1-5; 7 bases line up with TRBD1. The CDR3 length is 15 residues. Losses at the gene ends were 2 bases for V and 6 bases for J; bases not matched to a gene: 8. Germline V gene data show CDR1 as SGHNT and CDR2 as YYREEE (reference sequence). CDR3 nucleotides: TGTGCCAGCAGCTTCAGAGGACAGGTTCCTCAGCCCCAGCATTTT. This translates into CASSFRGQVPQPQHF.

V is TRBV12-5 and J is TRBJ2-7; 7 positions match TRBD1. CDR1 is LGHNT and CDR2 is FRNRAP in the germline V gene. J lost 0 bases, V lost 2 bases, and 10 bases had no gene match. The CDR3 contains 17 residues. The CDR3: CASGLITGTASSYEQYF. The CDR3 DNA reads as TGTGCTAGTGGTTTGATAACCGGGACAGCCAGCTCCTACGAGCAGTACTTC.

J is TRBJ2-2 and V is TRBV10-1, with D perhaps TRBD2 (7 bases). V gave up 6 bases and J gave up 3 bases, with 14 bases separating them. Germline lookup yields CDR1 WNHNN and CDR2 SYGVQD (reference sequence). The CDR3 consists of 15 residues. This CDR3 is CASSRGGIDTGELFF. CDR3 bases: TGCGCCAGCAGCCGCGGGGGCATAGACACCGGGGAGCTGTTTTTT.

The rearrangement joins TRBV7-2 to TRBJ2-5; a weak D match, TRBD2 (7 bases). There are 15 residues in the CDR3. With 3 bases removed from V and 5 bases from J, the gap between germline ends came to 16 bases. CDR1 and CDR2 (germline): SGHTA, FQGNSA. DNA for the CDR3: TGTGCCAGCAGCTTCGGGGGGCCGACTCGGGAGACCCAGTACTTC. Residues: CASSFGGPTRETQYF. The variable domain in full, with the rest retrieved from reference TRBV7-2 and TRBJ2-5, is GAGVSQSPSNKVTEKGKDVELRCDPISGHTALYWYRQSLGQGLEFLIYFQGNSAPDKSGLPSDRFSAERTGGSVSTLTIQRTQQEDSAVYLCASSFGGPTRETQYFGPGTRLLVL.

This clone was picked up one time. The CDR3 loop is CASSLATGGLTDTQYF. In nucleotides, the CDR3 is TGTGCCAGCAGCTTGGCCACGGGGGGCCTAACAGATACGCAGTATTTT. V and J are TRBV5-5 and TRBJ2-3, with TRBD2 as a possible D gene (7 bases). Germline lookup yields CDR1 SGHKS and CDR2 YYEKEE (reference sequence). V was pared by 0 bases and J by 3 bases, with 14 bases between. This CDR3 comprises 16 residues.